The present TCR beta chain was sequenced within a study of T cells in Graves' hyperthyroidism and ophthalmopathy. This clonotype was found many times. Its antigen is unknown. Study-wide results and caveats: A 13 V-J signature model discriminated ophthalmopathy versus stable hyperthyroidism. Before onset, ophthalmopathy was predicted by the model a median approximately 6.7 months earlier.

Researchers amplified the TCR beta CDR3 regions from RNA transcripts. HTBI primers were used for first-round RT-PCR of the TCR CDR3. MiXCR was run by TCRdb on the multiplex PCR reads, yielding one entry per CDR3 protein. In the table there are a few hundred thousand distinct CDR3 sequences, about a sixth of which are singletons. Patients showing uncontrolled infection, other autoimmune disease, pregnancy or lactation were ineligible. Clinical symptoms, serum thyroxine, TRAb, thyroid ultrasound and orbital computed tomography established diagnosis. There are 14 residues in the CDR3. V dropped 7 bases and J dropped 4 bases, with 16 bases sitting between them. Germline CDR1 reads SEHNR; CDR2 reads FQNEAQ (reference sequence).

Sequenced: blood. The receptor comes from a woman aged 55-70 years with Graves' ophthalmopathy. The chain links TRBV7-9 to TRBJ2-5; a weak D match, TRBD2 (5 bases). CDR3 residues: CASNNSSSRETQYF. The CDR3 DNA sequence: TGTGCCAGCAACAATTCTAGCTCTCGAGAGACCCAGTACTTC.